This T cell receptor beta chain was captured in a study of cytomegalovirus exposure and HLA in healthy donors. The CDR3 runs to 17 residues. V was cut by 4 bases and J by 0 bases, with 16 bases left in between. CDR1 is SEHNR and CDR2 is FQNEAQ in the germline V gene (reference sequence). Assay: immunoSEQ multiplex PCR; the TCRdb copy retains only in-frame clones and omits some. The table has 100,000 to 150,000 clones, approximately 92% seen once. V gene TRBV7-9 combines with J gene TRBJ2-4; possible D gene TRBD1, 5 bases. This clonotype was sampled from a woman aged 18-35 years in good health and CMV-seronegative. Input material: PBMCs. This CDR3 is CASSSNDRLLAKNIQYF. The CDR3 coding sequence is TGTGCCAGCAGCTCCAACGACAGACTCCTAGCCAAAAACATTCAGTACTTC.